The subject of this entry is one TCR beta chain. Per the study methods: Amplification of reference gene primers provided the estimated nucleated cell counts. TCRdb keeps only in-frame clones here, not all; method: immunoSEQ multiplex PCR. For V, J and clone size, that table is used; D and trimming come from the DNA. The sample lists about 170,000 clones; 85% to 90% were seen once. This sample stems from a study of blood T cell repertoires in COVID-19. Study background: Donors in the United States, Italy and Spain gave samples during acute or convalescent COVID-19. Sources were T cells, B-cell-depleted T cells, or PBMCs; the material itself was cDNA or gDNA.

This CDR3 is built from 14 residues. In germline, CDR1 is SGHRS, CDR2 YFSETQ. V lost 0 bases to trimming and J lost 6 bases; unmatched junction nucleotides: 3. The source material was peripheral blood. The chain has TRBV5-1 and TRBJ2-4; 7 bases agree with TRBD1. The TCR originated in a woman older than 75 with COVID-19, enrolled during active disease. The CDR3 DNA sequence: TGCGCCAGCAGCTTGGAGGGACAGACAAACATTCAGTACTTC. This encodes CASSLEGQTNIQYF.